Sequencing of this TCR beta chain was carried out in a study of T cells after yellow fever vaccination. Study observations and caveats: Boosting was followed by the reappearance of most primary-vaccination clones (about 97% CD4, about 90% CD8). One caveat is that FACS-sorted repertoires could contain abundant clonotypes contaminating from the bulk population. It was the secondary response that reached its peak faster, day 5 versus 15, but it was weaker.

Worth noting for this clonotype: What it recognizes is unknown.

The V gene's germline CDR1 is SGHRS and CDR2 YFSETQ. V shed 3 bases and J shed 2 bases, with 11 bases lying between them. This CDR3 has 15 residues. A single record per CDR3 protein comes from TCRdb applying MiXCR to the 5' RACE reads. The table lists over 45,000 distinct CDR3 sequences, more than 5.5% of them singletons. This clonotype was sampled from a man aged 18 to 30 who received the YFV17D yellow fever vaccine. The source material was CD8+ T cells sorted from PBMCs, sampled on the day of the first yellow fever vaccination. The chain links TRBV5-1 to TRBJ2-2, with D perhaps matching TRBD1 or TRBD2 (6 bases each). In DNA form, the CDR3 reads TGCGCCAGCAGCTGGACGGGGGCAAACACCGGGGAGCTGTTTTTT. Amino acids: CASSWTGANTGELFF.